These 21 T cell receptor beta chains were sequenced from one sample in a study of CD8+ T cells in alopecia areata. Treatment reported: oral pan-JAK inhibitor, 5-10 mg twice daily. RNA, once extracted, was reverse transcribed into cDNA for use as the sequencing template. TCRdb's copy holds only in-frame clones and misses some; the assay was immunoSEQ multiplex PCR. Of 75,000 to 100,000 clones listed, around 71% are singletons. The sample was CD8+ T cells sorted from blood, taken around week 46, from a patient treated with tofacitinib. Source of these receptors: a human donor with alopecia areata.

This clone has a handful of counts. V gene TRBV29-1 combines with J gene TRBJ2-1; possible D gene TRBD2, 5 bases. The V gene lost 3 bases and the J gene lost 7 bases, with 10 bases spanning the gap. The CDR3 covers 12 residues. Germline loops: CDR1 SQVTM, CDR2 ANQGSEA. In DNA form, the CDR3 reads TGCAGCGTTGAGGGTGGACTTAATGAGCAGTTCTTC. The encoded protein is CSVEGGLNEQFF.

CDR3 amino acids: CASSQQLGTYEQYF. CDR3 in DNA: TGCGCCAGCAGCCAACAACTTGGTACGTACGAGCAGTACTTC. V is TRBV4-1 and J is TRBJ2-7, with unresolved D. The CDR3 loop spans 14 amino acids. The V gene's germline CDR1 is MGHRA and CDR2 YSYEKL. V shed 2 bases and J shed 4 bases, with 12 bases lying between them.

This chain's CDR3 is CASMDRGETQYF. In nucleotides, the CDR3 is TGTGCCAGTATGGACAGGGGAGAGACCCAGTACTTC. This chain uses TRBV19 with TRBJ2-5; 9 bases align to TRBD1. J gave up 4 bases and V 7 bases, and 1 base lay outside the gene matches. There are 12 residues in the CDR3. Per germline, CDR1 LNHDA and CDR2 SQIVND (reference sequence).

V gene TRBV6-5 combines with J gene TRBJ1-2, with 8 positions matching TRBD1. The J segment lost 7 bases and the V segment lost 0 bases, leaving 7 bases of the junction unmatched. Germline V gene sequence: CDR1 MNHEY, CDR2 SVGAGI. This CDR3 comprises 15 residues. DNA for the CDR3: TGTGCCAGCAGTTACTCTTCCACAGGGGGAAGTGGCTACACCTTC. It yields the protein CASSYSSTGGSGYTF.

The table lists this clone with a few counts. The chain joins TRBV11-2 to TRBJ2-1, with a weak D call TRBD1 (7 bases). Looked up from germline, CDR1 is SGHAT and CDR2 is FQNNGV. V lost 5 bases to trimming and J lost 6 bases, with 17 bases between them. The CDR3 has 15 residues. CDR3 DNA: TGTGCCAGCAGCCCGGGCAGGGGGGCTCTCAATGAGCAGTTCTTC. The encoded protein is CASSPGRGALNEQFF.

The chain links TRBV7-8 to TRBJ2-1; 9 bases map to TRBD2. Germline V gene lookup returns CDR1 SGHVS and CDR2 FQNEAQ. V shed 1 base and J 7 bases; nucleotides not matched to a gene: 5. This CDR3 spans 15 amino acids. The CDR3 reads CASSLGSSGANEQFF. The CDR3 DNA follows: TGTGCCAGCAGCTTAGGTTCTAGCGGGGCTAATGAGCAGTTCTTC.

The rearrangement uses TRBV29-1 and TRBJ2-1; D gene uncertain. The germline V and J ends were trimmed by 4 bases and 7 bases, with 8 bases remaining between them. The CDR3 loop spans 11 amino acids. Germline V CDR1 and CDR2: SQVTM, ANQGSEA. For the CDR3, the DNA is TGCAGCGTTGTTTCCGGTAATGAGCAGTTCTTC. This codes for CSVVSGNEQFF.

This rearrangement joins TRBV7-7 to TRBJ2-3; D possibly uses TRBD1 or TRBD2 (6 bases each). Trimming pared 1 base from V and 4 bases from J, leaving 12 bases between. Germline V gene data show CDR1 as SSHAT and CDR2 as FNYEAQ (reference sequence). There are 15 residues in the CDR3. The CDR3 nucleotides are TGTGCCAGCAGCTTAGGATCAGGGGAGGCAGATACGCAGTATTTT. It encodes CASSLGSGEADTQYF.

This chain links TRBV7-8 with TRBJ2-7; D is unresolved. This CDR3 has 12 amino acids. The germline V and J ends were trimmed by 5 bases and 6 bases, with 11 bases remaining between them. CDR1 is SGHVS and CDR2 is FQNEAQ in the germline V gene. The CDR3 nucleotides are TGTGCCAGCAGCCCCCTTTTACCCGAGCAGTACTTC. Its protein product is CASSPLLPEQYF. Filled out from reference TRBV7-8 and TRBJ2-7, the complete variable domain reads GAGVSQSPRYKVAKRGQDVALRCDPISGHVSLFWYQQALGQGPEFLTYFQNEAQLDKSGLPSDRFFAERPEGSVSTLKIQRTQQEDSAVYLCASSPLLPEQYFGPGTRLTVT.

This clone qualifies as medium-sized. The V and J genes are TRBV27 and TRBJ2-7; no definite D call. The CDR3 has 14 residues. Germline V gene sequence: CDR1 MNHEY, CDR2 SMNVEV (reference sequence). V lost 6 bases, J lost 0 bases, and 12 bases lay in between. CDR3 DNA: TGTGCCAGCAGCCTGGCACGGAGCTCCTACGAGCAGTACTTC. Residues: CASSLARSSYEQYF.

This clone has a handful of counts. The chain uses TRBV29-1 and TRBJ2-7, with TRBD2 matching 11 bases. Germline trimming cut 3 bases from V and 0 bases from J; bases unmatched to any gene: 7. CDR1 SQVTM and CDR2 ANQGSEA come from the germline V gene. This CDR3 comprises 16 residues. CDR3: CSVDGVAGGNSYEQYF. In DNA form, the CDR3 reads TGCAGCGTTGACGGAGTAGCGGGGGGGAACTCCTACGAGCAGTACTTC.

J is TRBJ1-1 and V is TRBV4-3; no clear D gene. Germline V gene lookup returns CDR1 LGHNA and CDR2 YSLEER. V was clipped by 0 bases and J by 1 base, with 12 bases between them. This CDR3 is 16 amino acids long. The DNA of the CDR3 is TGCGCCAGCAGCCAAGAAGAAGGGAGCCCGAACACTGAAGCTTTCTTT. Encoded protein: CASSQEEGSPNTEAFF.

This clone came up once. The chain recombines TRBV4-3 with TRBJ2-7; tentative D call: TRBD1 (6 bases). Deletions cut 0 bases from V and 2 bases from J, with 11 bases between. CDR3 length: 15 amino acids. The germline gives CDR1 LGHNA, CDR2 YSLEER. CDR3 DNA: TGCGCCAGCAGCCAAGATCGAACAGGGACCTACGAGCAGTACTTC. It is translated as CASSQDRTGTYEQYF.

V usage is TRBV2 and J usage is TRBJ1-2, with D tentatively TRBD1 (5 bases). Between the trimmed V and J ends, which lost 2 bases and 3 bases, there was a span of 19 bases. CDR1 is SNHLY, CDR2 FYNNEI, per germline. This CDR3 is built from 17 residues. In DNA, the CDR3 is TGTGCCAGCAGTGAAAGGCCCCGGGGCGAAGGAGACTATGGCTACACCTTC. This sequence encodes CASSERPRGEGDYGYTF.

This clone has more than one count but fewer than ten. The V and J genes are TRBV15 and TRBJ2-1; D gene unclear. V was trimmed by 5 bases and J by 7 bases, leaving 6 bases between them. The CDR3 contains 11 residues. The germline V gene has CDR1 LNHNV and CDR2 YYDKDF (reference sequence). CDR3 in DNA: TGTGCCACCAGCCCCGCGAATGAGCAGTTCTTC. It encodes CATSPANEQFF.

The chain recombines TRBV30 with TRBJ2-7, with D possibly matching TRBD2 (5 bases). The CDR3 sequence is 14 residues long. Germline V lookup: CDR1 GTSNPN, CDR2 SVGIG (reference sequence). Trimming left V 0 bases short and J 5 bases short, with 14 bases between. CDR3 sequence reads: CAWSVLGRGHEQYF. The DNA for the CDR3 is TGTGCCTGGAGTGTACTCGGCCGAGGGCACGAGCAGTACTTC.

V is TRBV4-3 and J is TRBJ2-3, with TRBD1 identical over 8 bases. The CDR3 contains 15 residues. Germline V gene data show CDR1 as LGHNA and CDR2 as YSLEER. V lost 1 base to trimming and J lost 2 bases; unmatched junction nucleotides: 2. The CDR3 is CASSQGQGNTDTQYF. The CDR3 DNA is TGCGCCAGCAGCCAAGGACAGGGGAACACAGATACGCAGTATTTT.

This clone was seen only a few times. The V and J genes are TRBV20-1 and TRBJ2-7, with a possible D match to TRBD1 (6 bases). The V gene's germline CDR1 is DFQATT and CDR2 SNEGSKA (reference sequence). This CDR3 has 11 residues. The ends were cut back, 5 bases at V and 5 bases at J, with 10 bases in the middle. The CDR3 sequence is CSAPQGDEQYF. CDR3 in DNA: TGCAGTGCTCCACAGGGTGACGAGCAGTACTTC.

This clone was picked up a small number of times. The chain carries TRBV11-1 and TRBJ2-1; no reliable D call. Germline V gives CDR1 SGHAT, CDR2 FQDESV (reference sequence). The CDR3 is 14 amino acids. With 5 bases removed from V and 6 bases from J, the gap between germline ends came to 14 bases. CDR3 sequence: CASSPRPNPNEQFF. The CDR3 DNA follows: TGTGCCAGCAGCCCCCGGCCTAATCCCAATGAGCAGTTCTTC.

CDR3 in DNA: TGTGCCAGCAGTGAAGATTTCGGACAGGTCTACGAGCAGTACTTC. It is translated as CASSEDFGQVYEQYF. The V gene is TRBV6-1, the J gene TRBJ2-7; 7 nucleotides line up with TRBD1. J lost 3 bases, V lost 1 base, and 6 bases had no gene match. CDR3 length: 15 amino acids. Per germline, CDR1 MNHNS and CDR2 SASEGT.

This sequence joins TRBV11-2 and TRBJ1-1; D remains unclear. The CDR3 covers 15 residues. V lost 0 bases, J lost 6 bases, and 14 bases lay in between. Germline CDR1 is SGHAT and CDR2 is FQNNGV. The CDR3 here is CASSLDSGPGAEAFF. CDR3 coding DNA: TGTGCCAGCAGCTTAGATTCCGGTCCTGGGGCTGAAGCTTTCTTT.